Each of the 27 T cell receptor beta chains below was sequenced from the same sample in a study of cytomegalovirus exposure and HLA in healthy donors. The table came from immunoSEQ multiplex PCR; TCRdb's copy has only in-frame clones and leaves some out. The sample records under 150,000 clones, around nine tenths being singletons. The sample was PBMCs. These receptors were collected from a woman under 30 in good health and CMV-seropositive.

The genes are TRBV30 and TRBJ2-3; 10 bases fit TRBD2. CDR1 is GTSNPN and CDR2 is SVGIG in the germline V gene (reference sequence). Losses at the gene ends were 3 bases for V and 5 bases for J; bases not matched to a gene: 26. The CDR3 consists of 21 residues. The CDR3 loop is CAWRSLFPSGSRGANRDTQYF. CDR3 sequence (DNA): TGTGCCTGGAGATCGCTTTTTCCTAGCGGGAGCCGAGGAGCCAATAGAGATACGCAGTATTTT.

The V and J genes are TRBV29-1 and TRBJ2-1; 10 bases fit TRBD2. Trimming at V came to 4 bases and at J to 1 base, leaving 10 bases not matched to a gene. This CDR3 has 17 residues. Germline lookup yields CDR1 SQVTM and CDR2 ANQGSEA. The CDR3 sequence is CSVGWLAGERSYNEQFF. The CDR3 coding sequence is TGCAGCGTTGGGTGGCTAGCGGGAGAGAGGTCCTACAATGAGCAGTTCTTC.

A note on this clone: One end of the junction is discordant with germline, which a read error may explain. V usage is TRBV6-6 and J usage is TRBJ2-7, with 9 bases lining up with TRBD2. The CDR3 has 15 amino acids. Germline V lookup: CDR1 MNHNY, CDR2 SVGAGI (reference sequence). The CDR3 sequence is CAGSYYGLARYEQYF. CDR3 DNA: TGTGCCGGCAGTTACTACGGACTAGCGCGCTACGAGCAGTACTTC.

The chain joins TRBV27 to TRBJ2-2; TRBD1 agrees at 8 bases. J gave up 1 base and V 10 bases, and 8 bases lay outside the gene matches. The germline V gene has CDR1 MNHEY and CDR2 SMNVEV (reference sequence). This CDR3 region has 15 residues. CDR3 sequence: CATCRTGMNTGELFF. Written as DNA, the CDR3 is TGTGCCACTTGCCGGACAGGGATGAACACCGGGGAGCTGTTTTTT.

CDR3 coding DNA: TGTGCCAGCAGTGAGGGACGGGGGGCCCAAGAGACCCAGTACTTC. This encodes CASSEGRGAQETQYF. This chain links TRBV2 with TRBJ2-5; D may be TRBD2 (7 bases). With 3 bases removed from V and 1 base from J, the gap between germline ends came to 12 bases. CDR3 length: 15 amino acids. The germline V gene has CDR1 SNHLY and CDR2 FYNNEI.

The V and J genes are TRBV2 and TRBJ1-2, with 7 positions matching TRBD1. This CDR3 contains 13 residues. J was trimmed by 10 bases and V by 1 base; bases with no gene match: 6. From germline, CDR1 is SNHLY and CDR2 FYNNEI. The CDR3 region is CASSEGPGQSYTF. The DNA for the CDR3 is TGTGCCAGCAGTGAAGGTCCGGGACAGTCCTACACCTTC.

The chain carries TRBV28 and TRBJ1-3, with 8 nucleotides matching TRBD1. This CDR3 is 17 amino acids long. The V gene's germline CDR1 is MDHEN and CDR2 SYDVKM. Germline trimming cut 3 bases from V and 1 base from J; bases unmatched to any gene: 8. Here the CDR3 DNA reads TGTGCCAGCAGTTTCCCCTACCGACAGGGGTCTGGAAACACCATATATTTT. The encoded protein is CASSFPYRQGSGNTIYF.

CDR3 nucleotide sequence: TGTGCCAGCAGCCCAACGGGCTATGGCTACACCTTC. Translation gives CASSPTGYGYTF. The chain employs TRBV4-2 and TRBJ1-2; D ambiguous. There are 12 residues in the CDR3. Germline V gives CDR1 LGHNA, CDR2 YNFKEQ. Trimming took 4 bases from V and 4 from J, leaving 7 bases between them.

V usage is TRBV5-5 and J usage is TRBJ2-1; 7 bases are shared with TRBD2. Trimming cost V 2 bases and J 7 bases; bases outside gene matches: 6. CDR1 is SGHKS, CDR2 YYEKEE, per germline (reference sequence). This CDR3 has 14 residues. CDR3 residues: CASSFSGYSNEQFF. The CDR3 DNA follows: TGTGCCAGCAGCTTTAGCGGGTACTCGAATGAGCAGTTCTTC.

This clone was detected only a few times. The chain employs TRBV30 and TRBJ1-1; D is unclear. This CDR3 has 11 residues. V lost 1 base and J 6 bases, leaving 6 bases between the germline ends. Germline loops: CDR1 GTSNPN, CDR2 SVGIG (reference sequence). In nucleotides, the CDR3 is TGTGCCTGGAGTGGAGTGGCTGAAGCTTTCTTT. The encoded protein is CAWSGVAEAFF.

This chain connects TRBV10-3 to TRBJ1-5, with TRBD1 matching 9 bases. CDR1 ENHRY and CDR2 SYGVKD come from the germline V gene. The CDR3 is made up of 14 amino acids. The V and J ends lost 9 bases and 4 bases, in that order; junction bases with no gene match: 7. This CDR3 reads CAISPGTGNQPQHF. The CDR3 bases are TGTGCCATTTCTCCCGGGACAGGGAATCAGCCCCAGCATTTT.

This clone was found a few times. The chain combines TRBV9 with TRBJ2-3; TRBD1 matches at 7 bases. The CDR3 runs to 14 residues. Per the germline V gene, CDR1 is SGDLS and CDR2 is YYNGEE. J gave up 6 bases and V 3 bases, and 7 bases lay outside the gene matches. The CDR3 region has the DNA TGTGCCAGCAGCGGCCCTCAGGGGGTGGATACGCAGTATTTT. Protein: CASSGPQGVDTQYF.

This CDR3 reads CASSTRTGTNEKLFF. The CDR3 DNA reads as TGTGCCAGCAGTACACGGACAGGGACCAATGAAAAACTGTTTTTT. The chain employs TRBV28 and TRBJ1-4; TRBD1 agrees at 8 bases. Looked up from germline, CDR1 is MDHEN and CDR2 is SYDVKM. Trimming removed 5 bases from V and 5 bases from J; junction bases left unmatched: 7. CDR3 size: 15 residues.

The CDR3 DNA follows: TGTGCCAGCAGTTTATACCAGGGGCTACACATTCAGTACTTC. This codes for CASSLYQGLHIQYF. The chain employs TRBV27 and TRBJ2-4; D is perhaps TRBD1 (6 bases). V lost 1 base, J lost 8 bases, and 12 bases lay in between. This CDR3 is built from 14 residues. Germline V CDR1 and CDR2: MNHEY, SMNVEV (reference sequence).

This rearrangement joins TRBV6-6 to TRBJ2-2, with D uncertain. The CDR3 has 13 amino acids. The V end was cut by 6 bases, the J end by 4 bases, with 9 bases between. The germline V gene has CDR1 MNHNY and CDR2 SVGAGI (reference sequence). CDR3 region: CASRQLSTGELFF. CDR3 nucleotides: TGTGCCAGCAGACAGTTATCCACCGGGGAGCTGTTTTTT.

The chain carries TRBV18 and TRBJ1-1; TRBD1 matches at 7 bases. With V trimmed by 4 bases and J by 4 bases, 3 bases remained unmatched. CDR3 length: 13 residues. CDR1 is KGHSH and CDR2 is LQKENI in the germline V gene. The CDR3 loop is CASSLTGVTEAFF. The DNA for the CDR3 is TGTGCCAGCTCACTTACAGGGGTCACTGAAGCTTTCTTT.

The CDR3 coding sequence is TGTGCCAGCAGTTACTCGATAGGGGGCGGATCACCCCTCCACTTT. As protein: CASSYSIGGGSPLHF. This chain uses TRBV6-5 with TRBJ1-6; 7 bases match TRBD1. Germline V gene data show CDR1 as MNHEY and CDR2 as SVGAGI. V lost 0 bases to trimming and J lost 10 bases; unmatched junction nucleotides: 6. CDR3 length: 15 amino acids.

The chain is built from TRBV6-6 and TRBJ2-1, with D unclear. In germline, CDR1 is MNHNY, CDR2 SVGAGI (reference sequence). Trimming removed 7 bases from V and 5 bases from J, with 12 bases in between. The CDR3 is 13 amino acids. The CDR3 DNA follows: TGTGCCAGCATCAGATACCGAAACAATGAGCAGTTCTTC. Translation gives CASIRYRNNEQFF.

The genes are TRBV11-1 and TRBJ2-7; D perhaps matches TRBD1 (5 bases). In germline, CDR1 is SGHAT, CDR2 FQDESV (reference sequence). The CDR3 spans 15 residues. V lost 3 bases, J lost 3 bases, and 15 bases lay in between. CDR3 coding DNA: TGTGCCAGCAGCTTCGGCGACCAGGGTATCTACGAGCAGTACTTC. Protein: CASSFGDQGIYEQYF. The variable domain in full, completed from reference TRBV11-1 and TRBJ2-7, reads EAEVAQSPRYKITEKSQAVAFWCDPISGHATLYWYRQILGQGPELLVQFQDESVVDDSQLPKDRFSAERLKGVDSTLKIQPAELGDSAMYLCASSFGDQGIYEQYFGPGTRLTVT.

The chain links TRBV30 to TRBJ1-4; TRBD1 matches at 7 bases. CDR1 and CDR2 (germline): GTSNPN, SVGIG (reference sequence). J was trimmed by 7 bases and V by 4 bases; bases with no gene match: 9. The CDR3 loop spans 14 amino acids. CDR3 in DNA: TGTGCCTGGACCACGAAGGGGGCGCGTGAAAAACTGTTTTTT. It codes for CAWTTKGAREKLFF.

CDR3 loop: CASSSQGTPGNTIYF. In DNA form, the CDR3 reads TGTGCCAGTAGTTCCCAGGGAACTCCTGGAAACACCATATATTTT. The chain employs TRBV19 and TRBJ1-3; D perhaps matches TRBD1 (5 bases). Trimming took 5 bases from V and 2 from J, leaving 13 bases between them. The germline V gene encodes CDR1 LNHDA and CDR2 SQIVND (reference sequence). This CDR3 has 15 residues.

This clone was observed a few times. The V gene is TRBV5-1, the J gene TRBJ1-5; no firm D call. Germline CDR1 reads SGHRS; CDR2 reads YFSETQ. The CDR3 contains 15 residues. Deletions cut 0 bases from V and 1 base from J, with 8 bases between. DNA of the CDR3: TGCGCCAGCAGCTTGGGGTCGCTAAGCAATCAGCCCCAGCATTTT. Translation gives CASSLGSLSNQPQHF.

Only one count was recorded for this clone. The chain employs TRBV12-5 and TRBJ2-3, with D possibly being TRBD2 (6 bases). The CDR3 totals 16 residues. Looked up from germline, CDR1 is LGHNT and CDR2 is FRNRAP. Trimming shortened V by 3 bases and J by 0 bases, and 13 bases separated the two germline ends. CDR3 sequence (DNA): TGTGCTAGTGGTTTCGGGCGGGGCCCTAGCACAGATACGCAGTATTTT. Translation: CASGFGRGPSTDTQYF.

The V and J genes are TRBV16 and TRBJ1-4, with D uncertain. The CDR3 loop spans 13 amino acids. Trimming removed 11 bases from V and 4 bases from J, with 14 bases in between. Germline CDR1 KGHSY, CDR2 FQNENV. CDR3 sequence (DNA): TGTGCCTCTTTGGACGCGGGTAATGAAAAACTGTTTTTT. The encoded protein is CASLDAGNEKLFF.

The chain carries TRBV4-1 and TRBJ2-1, with TRBD1 as a possible D gene (6 bases). The germline V gene encodes CDR1 MGHRA and CDR2 YSYEKL. The CDR3 is 13 residues long. V was trimmed by 4 bases and J by 15 bases, leaving 19 bases between them. The CDR3: CASSLDPGAHPFF. DNA for the CDR3: TGCGCCAGCAGCCTAGACCCAGGGGCCCACCCGTTCTTC.

This clone was detected once. This chain links TRBV9 with TRBJ1-2; 8 bases fit TRBD1. CDR3 length: 15 residues. Per the germline V gene, CDR1 is SGDLS and CDR2 is YYNGEE. J gave up 4 bases and V 3 bases, and 8 bases lay outside the gene matches. The CDR3, as DNA: TGTGCCAGCAGCGGAAGGGGACAGGCCACCTATGGCTACACCTTC. Protein product: CASSGRGQATYGYTF.

The chain joins TRBV14 to TRBJ2-7; 9 nucleotides align to TRBD1. Per the germline V gene, CDR1 is SGHDN and CDR2 is FVKESK. With V trimmed by 4 bases and J by 6 bases, 7 bases remained unmatched. This CDR3 spans 14 amino acids. CDR3 bases: TGTGCCAGCAGCCTCCAACAGGGGGCTGGCGAGCAGTACTTC. This codes for CASSLQQGAGEQYF.